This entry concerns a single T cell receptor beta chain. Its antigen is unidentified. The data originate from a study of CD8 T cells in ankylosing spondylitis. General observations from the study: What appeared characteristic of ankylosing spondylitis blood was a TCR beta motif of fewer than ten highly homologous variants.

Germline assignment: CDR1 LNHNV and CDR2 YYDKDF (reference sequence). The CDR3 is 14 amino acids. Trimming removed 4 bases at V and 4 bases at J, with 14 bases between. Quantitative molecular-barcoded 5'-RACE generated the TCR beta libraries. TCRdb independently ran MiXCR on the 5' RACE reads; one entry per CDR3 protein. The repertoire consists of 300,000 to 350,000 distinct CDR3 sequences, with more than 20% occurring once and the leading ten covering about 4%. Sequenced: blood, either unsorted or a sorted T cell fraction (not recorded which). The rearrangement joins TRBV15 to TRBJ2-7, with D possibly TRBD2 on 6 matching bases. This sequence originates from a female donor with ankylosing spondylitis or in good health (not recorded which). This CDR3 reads CATSIPGRRYEQYF. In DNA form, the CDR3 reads TGTGCCACCAGCATTCCTGGGAGGCGTTACGAGCAGTACTTC.